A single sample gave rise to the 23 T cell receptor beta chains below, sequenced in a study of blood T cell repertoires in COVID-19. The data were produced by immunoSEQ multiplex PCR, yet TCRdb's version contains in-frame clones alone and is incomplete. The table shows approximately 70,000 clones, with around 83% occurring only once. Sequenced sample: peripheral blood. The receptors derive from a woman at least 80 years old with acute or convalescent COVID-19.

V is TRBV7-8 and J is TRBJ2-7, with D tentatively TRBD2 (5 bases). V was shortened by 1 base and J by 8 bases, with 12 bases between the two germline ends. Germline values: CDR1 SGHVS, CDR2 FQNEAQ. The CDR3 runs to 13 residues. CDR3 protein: CASSLVDFGQQYF. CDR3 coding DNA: TGTGCCAGCAGCTTAGTGGACTTCGGTCAGCAGTACTTC. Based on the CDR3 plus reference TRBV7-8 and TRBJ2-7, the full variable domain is GAGVSQSPRYKVAKRGQDVALRCDPISGHVSLFWYQQALGQGPEFLTYFQNEAQLDKSGLPSDRFFAERPEGSVSTLKIQRTQQEDSAVYLCASSLVDFGQQYFGPGTRLTVT.

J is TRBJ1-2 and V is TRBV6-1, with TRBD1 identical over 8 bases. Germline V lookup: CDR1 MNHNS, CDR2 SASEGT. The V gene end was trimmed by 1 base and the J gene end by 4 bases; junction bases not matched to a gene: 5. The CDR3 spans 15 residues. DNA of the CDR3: TGTGCCAGCAGTGAAGTTAGGGGACAGGCCTATGGCTACACCTTC. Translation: CASSEVRGQAYGYTF.

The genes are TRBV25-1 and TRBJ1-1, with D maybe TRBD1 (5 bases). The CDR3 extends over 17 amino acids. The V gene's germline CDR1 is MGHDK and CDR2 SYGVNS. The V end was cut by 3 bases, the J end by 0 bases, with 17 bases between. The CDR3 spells CASSDPQTAGVNTEAFF. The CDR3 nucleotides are TGTGCCAGCAGTGACCCCCAGACAGCCGGCGTGAACACTGAAGCTTTCTTT.

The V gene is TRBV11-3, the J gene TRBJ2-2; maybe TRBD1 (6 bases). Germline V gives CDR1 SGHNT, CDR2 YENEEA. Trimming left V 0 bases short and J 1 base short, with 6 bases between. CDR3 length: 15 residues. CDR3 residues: CASSLDRGNTGELFF. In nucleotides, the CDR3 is TGTGCCAGCAGCTTAGACAGGGGGAACACCGGGGAGCTGTTTTTT.

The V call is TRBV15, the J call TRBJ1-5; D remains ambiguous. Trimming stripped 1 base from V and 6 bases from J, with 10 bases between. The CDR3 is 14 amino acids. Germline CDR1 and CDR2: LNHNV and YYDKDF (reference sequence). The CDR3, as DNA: TGTGCCACCAGCAGAGTAGGAGGGCGTCAGCCCCAGCATTTT. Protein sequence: CATSRVGGRQPQHF.

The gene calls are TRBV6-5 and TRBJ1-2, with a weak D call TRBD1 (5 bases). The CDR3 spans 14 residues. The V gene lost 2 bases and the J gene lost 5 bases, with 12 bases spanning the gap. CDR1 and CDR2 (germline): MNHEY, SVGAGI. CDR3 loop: CASSYDSAVYGYTF. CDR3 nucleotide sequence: TGTGCCAGCAGTTACGACAGCGCGGTTTATGGCTACACCTTC.

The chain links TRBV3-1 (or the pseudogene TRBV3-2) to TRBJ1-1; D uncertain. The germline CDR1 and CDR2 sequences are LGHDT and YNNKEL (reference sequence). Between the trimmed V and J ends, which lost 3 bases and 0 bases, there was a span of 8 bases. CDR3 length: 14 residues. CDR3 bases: TGTGCCAGCAGCCAGGCAGCGATGAACACTGAAGCTTTCTTT. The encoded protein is CASSQAAMNTEAFF.

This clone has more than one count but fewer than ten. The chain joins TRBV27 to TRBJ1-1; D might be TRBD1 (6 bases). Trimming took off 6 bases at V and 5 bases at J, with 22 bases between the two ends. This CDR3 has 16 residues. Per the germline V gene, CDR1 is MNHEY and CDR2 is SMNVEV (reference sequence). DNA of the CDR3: TGTGCCAGCAGCCCCGGCCAGGGGTGGGGAAGGACTGAAGCTTTCTTT. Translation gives CASSPGQGWGRTEAFF.

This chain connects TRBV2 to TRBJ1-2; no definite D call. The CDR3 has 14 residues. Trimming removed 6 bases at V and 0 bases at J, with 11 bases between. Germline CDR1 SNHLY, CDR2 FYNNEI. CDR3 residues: CASREASTNYGYTF. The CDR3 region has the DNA TGTGCCAGCAGAGAGGCTTCGACTAACTATGGCTACACCTTC.

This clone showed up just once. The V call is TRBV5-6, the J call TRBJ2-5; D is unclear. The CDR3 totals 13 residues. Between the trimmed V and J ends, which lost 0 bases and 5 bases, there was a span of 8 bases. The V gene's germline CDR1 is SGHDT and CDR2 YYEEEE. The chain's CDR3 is CASSLVAGETQYF. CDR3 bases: TGTGCCAGCAGCTTGGTAGCTGGGGAGACCCAGTACTTC.

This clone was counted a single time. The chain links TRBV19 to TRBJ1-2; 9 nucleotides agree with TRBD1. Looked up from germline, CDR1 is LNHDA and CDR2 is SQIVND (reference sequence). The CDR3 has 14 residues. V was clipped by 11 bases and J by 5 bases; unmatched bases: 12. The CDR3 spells CASVPGQGQYGYTF. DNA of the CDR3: TGTGCCTCCGTCCCGGGACAGGGACAGTATGGCTACACCTTC.

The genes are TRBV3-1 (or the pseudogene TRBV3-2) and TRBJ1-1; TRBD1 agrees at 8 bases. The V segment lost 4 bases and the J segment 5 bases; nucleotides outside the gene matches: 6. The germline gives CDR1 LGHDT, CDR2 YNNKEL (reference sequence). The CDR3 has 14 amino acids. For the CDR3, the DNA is TGTGCCAGCAGCCGCACAGGGGGGAGTACTGAAGCTTTCTTT. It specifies CASSRTGGSTEAFF.

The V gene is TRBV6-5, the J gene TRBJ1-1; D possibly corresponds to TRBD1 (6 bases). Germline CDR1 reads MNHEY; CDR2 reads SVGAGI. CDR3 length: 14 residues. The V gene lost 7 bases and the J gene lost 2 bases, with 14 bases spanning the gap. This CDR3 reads CASKGGEVNTEAFF. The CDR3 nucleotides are TGTGCCAGCAAAGGGGGGGAGGTAAACACTGAAGCTTTCTTT.

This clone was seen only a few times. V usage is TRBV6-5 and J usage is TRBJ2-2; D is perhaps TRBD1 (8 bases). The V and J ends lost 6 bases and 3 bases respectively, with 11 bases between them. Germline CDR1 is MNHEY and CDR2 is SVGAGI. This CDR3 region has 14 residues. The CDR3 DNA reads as TGTGCCAGCAGAACAGGGGGGGACACCGGGGAGCTGTTTTTT. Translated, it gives CASRTGGDTGELFF.

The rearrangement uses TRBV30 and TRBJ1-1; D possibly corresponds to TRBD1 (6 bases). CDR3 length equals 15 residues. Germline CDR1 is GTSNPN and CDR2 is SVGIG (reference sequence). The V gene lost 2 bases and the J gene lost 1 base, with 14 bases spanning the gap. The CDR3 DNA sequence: TGTGCCTGGAGTCCGTGGGGGCAGGGGAACACTGAAGCTTTCTTT. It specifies CAWSPWGQGNTEAFF. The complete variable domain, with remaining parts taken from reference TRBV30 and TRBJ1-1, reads SQTIHQWPATLVQPVGSPLSLECTVEGTSNPNLYWYRQAAGRGLQLLFYSVGIGQISSEVPQNLSASRPQDRQFILSSKKLLLSDSGFYLCAWSPWGQGNTEAFFGQGTRLTVV.

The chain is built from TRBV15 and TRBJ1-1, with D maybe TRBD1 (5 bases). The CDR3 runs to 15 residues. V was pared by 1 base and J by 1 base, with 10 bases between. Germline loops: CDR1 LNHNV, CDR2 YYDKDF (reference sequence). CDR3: CATSRGGHENTEAFF. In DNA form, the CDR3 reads TGTGCCACCAGCAGAGGGGGCCACGAGAACACTGAAGCTTTCTTT.

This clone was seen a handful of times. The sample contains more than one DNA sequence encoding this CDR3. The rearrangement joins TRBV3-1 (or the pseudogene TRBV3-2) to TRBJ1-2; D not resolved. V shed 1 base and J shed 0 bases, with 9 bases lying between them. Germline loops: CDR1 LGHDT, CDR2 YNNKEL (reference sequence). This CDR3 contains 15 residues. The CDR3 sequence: CASSQGPDSNYGYTF. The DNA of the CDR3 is TGTGCCAGCAGCCAAGGGCCGGACTCTAACTATGGCTACACCTTC.

The chain's CDR3 is CASSAGTGPPGYNSPLHF. The CDR3 bases are TGTGCCAGCAGCGCGGGAACAGGCCCGCCCGGGTATAATTCACCCCTCCACTTT. The rearrangement uses TRBV5-5 and TRBJ1-6; D may be TRBD1 (5 bases). V was trimmed by 4 bases and J by 4 bases, leaving 21 bases between them. Germline V lookup: CDR1 SGHKS, CDR2 YYEKEE (reference sequence). The CDR3 runs 18 residues.

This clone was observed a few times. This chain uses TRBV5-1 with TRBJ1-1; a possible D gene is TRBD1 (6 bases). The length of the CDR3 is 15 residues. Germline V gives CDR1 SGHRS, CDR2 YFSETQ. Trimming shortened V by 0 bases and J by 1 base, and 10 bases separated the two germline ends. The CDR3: CASSLGPGQNTEAFF. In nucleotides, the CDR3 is TGCGCCAGCAGCTTGGGGCCGGGACAGAACACTGAAGCTTTCTTT.

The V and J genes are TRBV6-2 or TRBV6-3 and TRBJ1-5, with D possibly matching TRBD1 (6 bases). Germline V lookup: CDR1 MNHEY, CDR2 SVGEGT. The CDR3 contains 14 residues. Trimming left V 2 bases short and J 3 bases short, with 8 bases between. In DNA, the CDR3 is TGTGCCAGCAGTTACGGACAGATCAATCAGCCCCAGCATTTT. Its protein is CASSYGQINQPQHF.

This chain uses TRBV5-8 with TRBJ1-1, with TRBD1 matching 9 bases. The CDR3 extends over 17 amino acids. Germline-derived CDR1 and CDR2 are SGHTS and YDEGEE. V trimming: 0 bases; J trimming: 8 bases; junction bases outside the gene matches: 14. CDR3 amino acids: CASSLVWGTGFGIEAFF. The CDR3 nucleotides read TGTGCCAGCAGCTTGGTCTGGGGGACAGGGTTCGGAATAGAAGCTTTCTTT.

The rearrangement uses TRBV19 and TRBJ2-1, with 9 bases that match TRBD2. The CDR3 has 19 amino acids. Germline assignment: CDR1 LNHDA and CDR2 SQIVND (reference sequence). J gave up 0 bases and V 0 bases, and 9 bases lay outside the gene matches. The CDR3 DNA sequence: TGTGCCAGTAGTATAGATCCTACTAGCGGGTCGAGCTCCTACAATGAGCAGTTCTTC. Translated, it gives CASSIDPTSGSSSYNEQFF.

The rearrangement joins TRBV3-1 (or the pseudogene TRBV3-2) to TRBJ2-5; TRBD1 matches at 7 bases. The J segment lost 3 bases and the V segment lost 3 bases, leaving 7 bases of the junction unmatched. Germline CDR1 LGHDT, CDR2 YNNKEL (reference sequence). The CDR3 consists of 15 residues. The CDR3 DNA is TGTGCCAGCAGCCAGTACACGACAGGGAAAGAGACCCAGTACTTC. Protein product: CASSQYTTGKETQYF.